These T cell receptor beta chains were read from a single sample in a study of T cell responses to AZD1222 COVID-19 vaccine. Repertoires were generated with immunoSEQ multiplex PCR, while TCRdb's copy carries only in-frame clones and drops some. Altogether about 150,000 clones are present, over 80% being singletons, with the ten largest covering roughly 9.1%. Sample: peripheral blood, taken 28 days after the second AZD1222 dose. Receptors were obtained from an adult who received the AZD1222 COVID-19 vaccine. Each CDR3 is given with its conserved first and last residue. D genes are given only for firm matches. Size is omitted from some rows. Given values are once, few, many or a class for expanded clones.

CASSRFRRLEAFF	TGTGCCAGCAGTCGCTTCAGACGGCTTGAAGCTTTCTTT	-	TRBJ1-1	-	TRBV6-2/TRBV6-3
CASSFGTVRTEAFF	TGTGCCAGCAGTTTCGGGACGGTTCGCACTGAAGCTTTCTTT	-	TRBJ1-1	-	TRBV28
CATSDFGTSGGLGSYNEQFF	TGTGCCACCAGTGATTTTGGAACTAGCGGTGGCTTGGGCTCCTACAATGAGCAGTTCTTC	-	TRBJ2-1	TRBD2	TRBV24-1
CASSVAGSNTGELFF	TGCGCCAGCAGCGTAGCGGGTTCGAACACCGGGGAGCTGTTTTTT	once	TRBJ2-2	TRBD2	TRBV5-1
CASISGGAYGYTF	TGTGCCAGCATCTCGGGAGGTGCATATGGCTACACCTTC	-	TRBJ1-2	-	TRBV28
CASSLEGTGVYNEQFF	TGTGCCAGCAGCTTGGAAGGGACAGGGGTCTACAATGAGCAGTTCTTC	-	TRBJ2-1	TRBD1	TRBV5-5
CASSLDRDYGYTF	TGTGCCAGCAGCCTGGACAGGGACTATGGCTACACCTTC	-	TRBJ1-2	TRBD1	TRBV28
CASRRDRSTGELFF	TGTGCCAGCAGACGGGACAGGAGTACCGGGGAGCTGTTTTTT	once	TRBJ2-2	TRBD1	TRBV2
CAWSVDGSNQPQHF	TGTGCCTGGAGTGTAGACGGGAGCAATCAGCCCCAGCATTTT	-	TRBJ1-5	-	TRBV30
CASVTWDSRRSEQFF	TGTGCCAGCGTCACCTGGGACTCCCGGCGGAGTGAGCAGTTCTTC	-	TRBJ2-1	-	TRBV27
CASSPNHASPQHF	TGTGCCAGCAGCCCCAACCACGCTAGTCCCCAGCATTTT	-	TRBJ1-5	-	TRBV7-8
CASSLNGQGSTEAFF	TGCGCCAGCAGCTTGAACGGACAGGGCAGCACTGAAGCTTTCTTT	-	TRBJ1-1	TRBD1	TRBV5-1
CASSPQNGNEQFF	TGTGCCAGCTCACCACAAAACGGTAATGAGCAGTTCTTC	-	TRBJ2-1	-	TRBV18
CASSRDRGTINEQFF	TGTGCCAGCAGCCGGGACAGGGGGACTATCAATGAGCAGTTCTTC	once	TRBJ2-1	TRBD1	TRBV2
CASSPDSNTGELFF	TGCGCCAGCAGCCCGGACAGCAACACCGGGGAGCTGTTTTTT	-	TRBJ2-2	-	TRBV5-1
CASSLVVRDSYNEQFF	TGTGCCAGCAGCTTAGTTGTGCGGGACTCCTACAATGAGCAGTTCTTC	-	TRBJ2-1	-	TRBV7-8
CASSLTRNEQFF	TGTGCCAGCAGCTTGACCCGCAATGAGCAGTTCTTC	-	TRBJ2-1	-	TRBV7-2
CASSRTGGDGNSPLHF	TGTGCCAGCTCACGAACAGGGGGCGACGGTAATTCACCCCTCCACTTT	-	TRBJ1-6	TRBD1	TRBV18
CASSRGVGVEKLFF	TGCGCCAGCAGCCGAGGCGTGGGGGTCGAAAAACTGTTTTTT	-	TRBJ1-4	-	TRBV4-3
CASSPQADTQYF	TGTGCCAGCAGCCCTCAGGCCGATACGCAGTATTTT	-	TRBJ2-3	-	TRBV7-8
CASSIGSNNEQFF	TGTGCCAGTAGTATAGGGTCGAACAATGAGCAGTTCTTC	-	TRBJ2-1	-	TRBV19
CASSLLEGIYGYTF	TGTGCCAGCAGCTTACTGGAGGGGATCTATGGCTACACCTTC	-	TRBJ1-2	-	TRBV11-1
CATSDFGDEQFF	TGTGCCACCAGTGATTTTGGGGATGAGCAGTTCTTC	-	TRBJ2-1	-	TRBV24-1
CSVYHNEQFF	TGCAGCGTTTATCACAATGAGCAGTTCTTC	-	TRBJ2-1	-	TRBV29-1
CASSQDSADTQYF	TGTGCCAGCAGCCAAGACAGCGCAGATACGCAGTATTTT	-	TRBJ2-3	-	TRBV7-9
CASSQDSTQPQHF	TGTGCCAGCAGCCAAGATAGCACTCAGCCCCAGCATTTT	-	TRBJ1-5	-	TRBV14
CASSRTGNYGYTF	TGTGCCAGCAGTCGGACAGGGAATTATGGCTACACCTTC	-	TRBJ1-2	TRBD1	TRBV6-2/TRBV6-3
CASSPPGAGGKSEQFF	TGTGCCAGCAGCCCGCCTGGGGCGGGAGGGAAGAGTGAGCAGTTCTTC	many	TRBJ2-1	TRBD2	TRBV5-4
CASSIPGQGNEKLFF	TGTGCCAGTAGTATACCGGGACAGGGGAATGAAAAACTGTTTTTT	-	TRBJ1-4	TRBD1	TRBV19
CASSGTGGWGEQYF	TGTGCCAGCAGCGGGACAGGGGGCTGGGGAGAGCAGTACTTC	-	TRBJ2-7	TRBD1	TRBV6-5
CASSPPTRNTGELFF	TGTGCCAGCAGCCCACCGACACGGAACACCGGGGAGCTGTTTTTT	-	TRBJ2-2	-	TRBV13
CASSYGTSGRISYNEQFF	TGTGCCAGCAGTTACGGGACTAGCGGGAGAATTTCCTACAATGAGCAGTTCTTC	-	TRBJ2-1	TRBD2	TRBV6-2/TRBV6-3
CASTDRGYGYTF	TGTGCCAGCACGGACAGGGGATATGGCTACACCTTC	-	TRBJ1-2	TRBD1	TRBV6-5
CASSPRTGAGYGYTF	TGTGCCAGCTCACCCCGGACAGGAGCAGGGTATGGCTACACCTTC	-	TRBJ1-2	TRBD1	TRBV18
CSATGKANYGYTF	TGCAGCGCCACTGGGAAGGCCAACTATGGCTACACCTTC	-	TRBJ1-2	-	TRBV29-1
CASSSSGYGYTF	TGTGCCAGCAGCTCGTCCGGATATGGCTACACCTTC	few	TRBJ1-2	-	TRBV7-9
CAWSVLGTLLPYNEQFF	TGTGCCTGGAGTGTATTAGGGACCCTGCTACCCTACAATGAGCAGTTCTTC	-	TRBJ2-1	-	TRBV30
CASSRTASNQPQHF	TGTGCCAGCAGCCGGACAGCCAGCAATCAGCCCCAGCATTTT	-	TRBJ1-5	-	TRBV6-5
CASSLGLAVYNEQFF	TGTGCCAGCAGCTTGGGACTAGCGGTCTACAATGAGCAGTTCTTC	once	TRBJ2-1	TRBD2	TRBV7-9
CASSLGGANTGELFF	TGTGCCAGCAGCCTGGGCGGGGCTAACACCGGGGAGCTGTTTTTT	once	TRBJ2-2	-	TRBV25-1
CASSPPPRGNQPQHF	TGTGCCAGCAGTCCTCCCCCGCGGGGTAATCAGCCCCAGCATTTT	-	TRBJ1-5	-	TRBV28
CASSVVGGTYNEQFF	TGTGCCAGCAGCGTAGTAGGCGGAACCTACAATGAGCAGTTCTTC	-	TRBJ2-1	-	TRBV9
CASSIGTGDIYGYTF	TGTGCCAGTAGTATAGGGACAGGGGACATCTATGGTTACACCTTC	-	TRBJ1-2	TRBD1	TRBV19
CASSSGTGTSSYNEQFF	TGCGCCAGCAGCTCCGGGACTGGGACGAGCTCCTACAATGAGCAGTTCTTC	-	TRBJ2-1	-	TRBV5-1
CASNPRLDSNQPQHF	TGTGCCAGTAACCCAAGACTCGATAGCAATCAGCCCCAGCATTTT	few	TRBJ1-5	-	TRBV19
CASSLAPSYEQYF	TGTGCCAGCAGCTTGGCCCCCTCCTACGAGCAGTACTTC	few	TRBJ2-7	-	TRBV13
CASSRPGQPQHF	TGTGCCAGCAGCCGCCCGGGGCAGCCCCAGCATTTT	-	TRBJ1-5	-	TRBV6-2/TRBV6-3
CASSGGTSGRSYEQYF	TGTGCCAGCAGTGGGGGGACTAGCGGGAGATCGTACGAGCAGTACTTC	-	TRBJ2-7	TRBD2	TRBV2
CASSLPTGTYGYTF	TGTGCCAGCAGTTTGCCTACAGGGACCTATGGCTACACCTTC	-	TRBJ1-2	-	TRBV28
CASSLWDRPYTGELFF	TGTGCCAGCAGTTTATGGGACCGACCCTACACCGGGGAGCTGTTTTTT	medium-sized	TRBJ2-2	-	TRBV28
CASSTRSTGSAKNIQYF	TGTGCCAGCAGTACGCGAAGTACGGGGTCGGCCAAAAACATTCAGTACTTC	-	TRBJ2-4	-	TRBV28
CASSYDNSGANVLTF	TGTGCCAGCAGCTACGACAACTCTGGGGCCAACGTCCTGACTTTC	-	TRBJ2-6	-	TRBV6-5
CASSIRQGGNSNQPQHF	TGTGCCAGTAGTATCCGGCAGGGAGGCAATAGCAATCAGCCCCAGCATTTT	-	TRBJ1-5	-	TRBV19
CASSEALLNLNEQFF	TGTGCCAGCAGTGAAGCGCTACTTAATCTCAATGAGCAGTTCTTC	-	TRBJ2-1	-	TRBV2
CASGSGGSGNTIYF	TGTGCCAGCGGGAGTGGCGGCTCTGGAAACACCATATATTTT	-	TRBJ1-3	-	TRBV28